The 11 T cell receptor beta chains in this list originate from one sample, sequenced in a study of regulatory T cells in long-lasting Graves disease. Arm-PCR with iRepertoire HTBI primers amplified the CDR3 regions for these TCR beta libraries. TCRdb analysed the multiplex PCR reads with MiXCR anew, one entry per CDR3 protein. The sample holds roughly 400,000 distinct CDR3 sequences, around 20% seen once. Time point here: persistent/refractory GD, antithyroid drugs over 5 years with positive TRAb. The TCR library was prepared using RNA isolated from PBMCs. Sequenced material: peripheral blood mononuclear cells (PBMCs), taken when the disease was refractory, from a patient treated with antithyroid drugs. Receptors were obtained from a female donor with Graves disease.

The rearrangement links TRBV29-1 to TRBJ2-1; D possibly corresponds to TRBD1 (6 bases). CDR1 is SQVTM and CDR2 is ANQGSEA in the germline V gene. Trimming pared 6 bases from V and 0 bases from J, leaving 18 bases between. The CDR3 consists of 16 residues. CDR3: CSVSPIEGVSYNEQFF. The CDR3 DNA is TGCAGCGTCTCACCCATAGAGGGGGTCTCCTACAATGAGCAGTTCTTC.

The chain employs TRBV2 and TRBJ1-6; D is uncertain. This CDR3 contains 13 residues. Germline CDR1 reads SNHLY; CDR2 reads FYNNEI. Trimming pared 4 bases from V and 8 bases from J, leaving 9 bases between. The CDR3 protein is CASSVLWDSPLHF. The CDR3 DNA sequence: TGTGCCAGCAGTGTACTTTGGGATTCACCCCTCCACTTT.

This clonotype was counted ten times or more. CDR3: CASSLGQHNEKLFF. The CDR3 DNA follows: TGTGCCAGCAGCCTCGGACAGCATAATGAAAAACTGTTTTTT. The rearrangement joins TRBV27 to TRBJ1-4; D may be TRBD1 (6 bases). Trimming pared 6 bases from V and 4 bases from J, leaving 12 bases between. The CDR3 loop spans 14 amino acids. Germline V CDR1 and CDR2: MNHEY, SMNVEV (reference sequence). Full variable domain (outside the CDR3, taken from reference TRBV27 and TRBJ1-4): EAQVTQNPRYLITVTGKKLTVTCSQNMNHEYMSWYRQDPGLGLRQIYYSMNVEVTDKGDVPEGYKVSRKEKRNFPLILESPSPNQTSLYFCASSLGQHNEKLFFGSGTQLSVL.

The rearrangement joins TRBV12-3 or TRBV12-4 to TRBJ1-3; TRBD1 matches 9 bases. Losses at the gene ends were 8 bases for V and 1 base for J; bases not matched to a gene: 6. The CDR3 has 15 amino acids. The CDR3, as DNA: TGTGCCAGCCTTAACAGGGGGCTGTCTGGAAACACCATATATTTT. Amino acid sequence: CASLNRGLSGNTIYF.

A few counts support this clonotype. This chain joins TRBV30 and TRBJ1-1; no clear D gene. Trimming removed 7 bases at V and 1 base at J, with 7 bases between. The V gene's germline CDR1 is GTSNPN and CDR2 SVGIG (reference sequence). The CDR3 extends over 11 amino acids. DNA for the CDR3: TGTGCCTCCGACAAGAACACTGAAGCTTTCTTT. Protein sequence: CASDKNTEAFF.

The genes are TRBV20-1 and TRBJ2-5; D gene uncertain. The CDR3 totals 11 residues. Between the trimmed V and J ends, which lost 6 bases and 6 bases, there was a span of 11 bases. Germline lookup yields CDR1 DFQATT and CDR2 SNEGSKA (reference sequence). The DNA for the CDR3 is TGCAGTGCCCCAAAGCCGAAGACCCAGTACTTC. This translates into CSAPKPKTQYF.

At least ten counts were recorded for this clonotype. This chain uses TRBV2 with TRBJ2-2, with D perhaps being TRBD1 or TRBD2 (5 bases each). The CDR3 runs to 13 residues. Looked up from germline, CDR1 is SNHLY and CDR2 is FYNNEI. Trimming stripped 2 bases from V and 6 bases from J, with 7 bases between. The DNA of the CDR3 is TGTGCCAGCAGTGAAACGGGGCCCGGGGAGCTGTTTTTT. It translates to CASSETGPGELFF.

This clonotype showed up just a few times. CDR3 residues: CASRRTGTGRTEAFF. Here the CDR3 DNA reads TGCGCCAGCAGACGCACCGGGACAGGCCGCACTGAAGCTTTCTTT. This chain joins TRBV5-1 and TRBJ1-1; TRBD1 aligns across 8 bases. Germline V gene lookup returns CDR1 SGHRS and CDR2 YFSETQ. With 5 bases clipped from V and 4 bases from J, the junction kept 10 bases outside the gene matches. CDR3 length equals 15 residues.

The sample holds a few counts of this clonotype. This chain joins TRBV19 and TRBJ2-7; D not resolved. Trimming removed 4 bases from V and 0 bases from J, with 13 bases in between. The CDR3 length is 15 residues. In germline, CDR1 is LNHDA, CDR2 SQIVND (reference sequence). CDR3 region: CASSTQYSGSYEQYF. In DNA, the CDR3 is TGTGCCAGTAGTACTCAATATTCGGGCTCCTACGAGCAGTACTTC.

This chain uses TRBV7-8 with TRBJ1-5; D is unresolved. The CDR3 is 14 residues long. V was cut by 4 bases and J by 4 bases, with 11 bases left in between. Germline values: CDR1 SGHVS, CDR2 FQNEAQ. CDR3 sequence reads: CASSWGGPNQPQHF. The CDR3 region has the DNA TGTGCCAGCAGCTGGGGAGGACCGAATCAGCCCCAGCATTTT.

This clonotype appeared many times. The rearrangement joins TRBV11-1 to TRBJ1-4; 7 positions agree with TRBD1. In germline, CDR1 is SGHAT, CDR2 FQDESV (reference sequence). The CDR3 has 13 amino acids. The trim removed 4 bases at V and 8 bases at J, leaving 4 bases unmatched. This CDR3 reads CASSSDRLEKLFF. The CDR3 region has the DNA TGTGCCAGCAGCTCGGACAGGCTCGAAAAACTGTTTTTT.